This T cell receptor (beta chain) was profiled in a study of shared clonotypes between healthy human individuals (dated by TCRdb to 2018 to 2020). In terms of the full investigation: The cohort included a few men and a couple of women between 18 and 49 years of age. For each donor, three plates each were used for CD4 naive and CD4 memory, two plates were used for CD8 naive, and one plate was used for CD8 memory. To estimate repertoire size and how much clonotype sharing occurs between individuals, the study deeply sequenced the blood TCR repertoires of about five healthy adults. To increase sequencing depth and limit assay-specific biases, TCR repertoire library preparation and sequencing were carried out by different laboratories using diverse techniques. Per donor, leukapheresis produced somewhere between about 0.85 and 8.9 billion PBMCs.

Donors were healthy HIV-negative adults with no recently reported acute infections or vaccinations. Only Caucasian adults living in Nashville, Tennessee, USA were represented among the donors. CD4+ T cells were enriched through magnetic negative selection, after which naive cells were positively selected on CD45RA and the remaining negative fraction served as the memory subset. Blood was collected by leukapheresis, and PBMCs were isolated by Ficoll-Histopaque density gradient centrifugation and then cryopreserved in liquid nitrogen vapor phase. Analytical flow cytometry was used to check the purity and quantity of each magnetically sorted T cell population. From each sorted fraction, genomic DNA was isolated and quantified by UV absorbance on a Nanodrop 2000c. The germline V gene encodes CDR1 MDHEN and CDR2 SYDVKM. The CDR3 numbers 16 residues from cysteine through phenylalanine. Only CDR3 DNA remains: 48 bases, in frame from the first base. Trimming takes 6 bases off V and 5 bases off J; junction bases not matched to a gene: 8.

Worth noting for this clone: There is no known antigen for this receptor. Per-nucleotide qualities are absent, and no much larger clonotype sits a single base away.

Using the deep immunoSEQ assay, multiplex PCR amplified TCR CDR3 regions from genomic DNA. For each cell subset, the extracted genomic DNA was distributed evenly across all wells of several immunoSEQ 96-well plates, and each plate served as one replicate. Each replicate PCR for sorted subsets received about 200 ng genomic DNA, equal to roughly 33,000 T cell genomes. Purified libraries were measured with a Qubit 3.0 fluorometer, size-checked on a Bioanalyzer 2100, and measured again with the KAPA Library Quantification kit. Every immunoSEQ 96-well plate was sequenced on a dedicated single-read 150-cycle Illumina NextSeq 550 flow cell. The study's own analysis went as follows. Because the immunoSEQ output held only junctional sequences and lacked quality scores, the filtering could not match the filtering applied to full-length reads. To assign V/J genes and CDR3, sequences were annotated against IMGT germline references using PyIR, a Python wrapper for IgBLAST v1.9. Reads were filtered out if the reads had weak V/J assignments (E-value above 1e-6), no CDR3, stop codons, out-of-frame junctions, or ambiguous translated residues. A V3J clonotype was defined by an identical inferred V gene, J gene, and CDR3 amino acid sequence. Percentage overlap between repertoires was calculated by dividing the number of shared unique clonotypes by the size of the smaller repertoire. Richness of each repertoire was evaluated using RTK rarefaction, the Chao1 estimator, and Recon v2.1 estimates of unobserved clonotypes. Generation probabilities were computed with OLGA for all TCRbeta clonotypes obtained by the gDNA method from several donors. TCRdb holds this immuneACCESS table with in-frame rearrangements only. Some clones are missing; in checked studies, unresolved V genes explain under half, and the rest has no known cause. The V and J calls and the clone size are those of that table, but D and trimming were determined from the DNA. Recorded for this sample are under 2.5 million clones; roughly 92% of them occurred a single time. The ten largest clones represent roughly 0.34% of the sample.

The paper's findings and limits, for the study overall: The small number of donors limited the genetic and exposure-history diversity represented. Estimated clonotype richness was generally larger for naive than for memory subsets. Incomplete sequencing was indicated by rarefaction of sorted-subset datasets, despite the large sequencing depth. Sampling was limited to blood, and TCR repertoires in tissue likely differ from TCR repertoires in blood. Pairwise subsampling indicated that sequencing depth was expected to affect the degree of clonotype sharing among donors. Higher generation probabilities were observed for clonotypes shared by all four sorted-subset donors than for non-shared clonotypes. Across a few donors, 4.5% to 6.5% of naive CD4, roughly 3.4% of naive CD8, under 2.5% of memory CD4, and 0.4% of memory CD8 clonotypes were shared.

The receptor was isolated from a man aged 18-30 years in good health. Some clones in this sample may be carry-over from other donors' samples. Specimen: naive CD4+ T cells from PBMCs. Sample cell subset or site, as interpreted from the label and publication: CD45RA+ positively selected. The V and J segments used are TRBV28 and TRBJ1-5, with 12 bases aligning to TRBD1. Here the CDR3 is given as CASSRSGTGGDQPQHF. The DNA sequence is TGTGCCAGCAGCCGCTCCGGGACAGGGGGCGATCAGCCCCAGCATTTT.